These 16 T cell receptor beta chains were sequenced from one sample in a study of blood T cell repertoires in COVID-19. The table came from immunoSEQ multiplex PCR; TCRdb's copy has only in-frame clones and leaves some out. Of about 140,000 clones in the sample, 75% to 85% were seen once. Material for sequencing was peripheral blood. Every receptor here comes from a man in his sixties with acute or convalescent COVID-19.

The V call is TRBV28, the J call TRBJ2-1; 10 nucleotides agree with TRBD2. V shed 5 bases and J 0 bases; nucleotides not matched to a gene: 16. Germline CDR1 reads MDHEN; CDR2 reads SYDVKM. The CDR3 contains 20 residues. CDR3 protein: CASSPLWASGRISSYNEQFF. Written as DNA, the CDR3 is TGTGCCAGCAGTCCCCTTTGGGCTAGCGGGAGAATAAGCTCCTACAATGAGCAGTTCTTC.

The V and J genes are TRBV2 and TRBJ2-3, with 13 bases identical to TRBD2. Germline values: CDR1 SNHLY, CDR2 FYNNEI. The junction had 2 bases not matched to a gene; V was cut back by 6 bases and J by 2 bases. The CDR3 runs 15 residues. CDR3 amino acids: CASRGTSGATDTQYF. CDR3 coding DNA: TGTGCCAGCAGGGGGACTAGCGGGGCCACAGATACGCAGTATTTT.

This chain connects TRBV19 to TRBJ1-1; possibly TRBD1 for D (5 bases). This CDR3 region has 17 residues. CDR1 and CDR2 from the germline V gene are LNHDA and SQIVND (reference sequence). V was clipped by 0 bases and J by 8 bases, with 22 bases between them. For the CDR3, the DNA is TGTGCCAGTAGTATAGATCTATGGGGGGGGGAAGGTTTCGAAGCTTTCTTT. Translated: CASSIDLWGGEGFEAFF.

CDR3 sequence: CSVRDTAQETQYF. The CDR3 bases are TGCAGCGTCCGGGACACCGCGCAAGAGACCCAGTACTTC. V gene TRBV29-1 combines with J gene TRBJ2-5; a possible D gene is TRBD1 (6 bases). This CDR3 has 13 amino acids. The germline V gene has CDR1 SQVTM and CDR2 ANQGSEA. Between the trimmed V and J ends, which lost 6 bases and 2 bases, there was a span of 13 bases. The full variable domain, with the rest looked up from reference TRBV29-1 and TRBJ2-5, is SAVISQKPSRDICQRGTSLTIQCQVDSQVTMMFWYRQQPGQSLTLIATANQGSEATYESGFVIDKFPISRPNLTFSTLTVSNMSPEDSSIYLCSVRDTAQETQYFGPGTRLLVL.

The chain employs TRBV5-6 and TRBJ2-1; 9 bases are shared with TRBD1. CDR1 and CDR2 (germline): SGHDT, YYEEEE. The CDR3 spans 15 residues. V shed 3 bases, J shed 5 bases, and the junction held 6 bases outside the gene matches. Here the CDR3 reads CASSWGTGLNNEQFF. In DNA form, the CDR3 reads TGTGCCAGCAGCTGGGGGACAGGGTTAAACAATGAGCAGTTCTTC. Filled out from reference TRBV5-6 and TRBJ2-1, the complete variable domain reads DAGVTQSPTHLIKTRGQQVTLRCSPKSGHDTVSWYQQALGQGPQFIFQYYEEEERQRGNFPDRFSGHQFPNYSSELNVNALLLGDSALYLCASSWGTGLNNEQFFGPGTRLTVL.

The V and J genes are TRBV11-2 and TRBJ2-3; 8 positions agree with TRBD2. V shed 9 bases and J 2 bases; nucleotides not matched to a gene: 10. This CDR3 contains 15 residues. The germline CDR1 and CDR2 sequences are SGHAT and FQNNGV. CDR3 amino acids: CASSGGGRFTDTQYF. In DNA, the CDR3 is TGTGCCAGTTCGGGAGGGGGACGATTCACAGATACGCAGTATTTT.

V usage is TRBV4-1 and J usage is TRBJ1-5; the D is unclear. CDR3 length: 15 residues. V lost 4 bases, J lost 2 bases, and 12 bases lay in between. CDR1 is MGHRA, CDR2 YSYEKL, per germline. The CDR3 loop reads CASSRSGLGNQPQHF. DNA of the CDR3: TGCGCCAGCAGCCGGTCAGGTCTTGGCAATCAGCCCCAGCATTTT.

The V and J genes are TRBV10-3 and TRBJ1-5, with 9 bases lining up with TRBD1. This CDR3 has 18 amino acids. Germline CDR1 and CDR2: ENHRY and SYGVKD. Trimming at V came to 2 bases and at J to 1 base, leaving 9 bases not matched to a gene. The DNA of the CDR3 is TGTGCCATCAGTGAGACATGGACAGGGGAAGCGAGCAATCAGCCCCAGCATTTT. Translating it yields CAISETWTGEASNQPQHF.

The chain is built from TRBV14 and TRBJ2-1; no reliable D call. Trimming removed 4 bases from V and 3 bases from J, with 7 bases in between. Germline CDR1 reads SGHDN; CDR2 reads FVKESK. This CDR3 has 13 amino acids. The CDR3 bases are TGTGCCAGCAGCCTAGCAAACTACAATGAGCAGTTCTTC. This sequence encodes CASSLANYNEQFF.

The chain recombines TRBV30 with TRBJ2-1, with 9 nucleotides matching TRBD1. V shed 1 base, J shed 6 bases, and the junction held 4 bases outside the gene matches. The CDR3 has 14 residues. The germline V gene encodes CDR1 GTSNPN and CDR2 SVGIG (reference sequence). This chain's CDR3 is CAWSAGTGTNEQFF. The CDR3 DNA sequence: TGTGCCTGGAGTGCAGGGACAGGGACCAATGAGCAGTTCTTC.

The rearrangement uses TRBV10-2 and TRBJ1-3; 7 positions agree with TRBD1. V was clipped by 6 bases and J by 0 bases; unmatched bases: 5. Germline V gives CDR1 WSHSY, CDR2 SAAADI. The CDR3 length is 15 residues. DNA for the CDR3: TGCGCCAGCAGAAAGGGACAGTACTCTGGAAACACCATATATTTT. This encodes CASRKGQYSGNTIYF.

On this clone: The junction differs from germline at one of its ends, possibly a read error. The chain uses TRBV7-7 and TRBJ2-1; 11 nucleotides line up with TRBD1. Germline CDR1 is SSHAT and CDR2 is FNYEAQ (reference sequence). The CDR3 runs 15 residues. The CDR3 spells CASSKGQGAGNEQFF. In DNA, the CDR3 is TGTGCTAGCAGCAAAGGACAGGGGGCAGGAAATGAGCAGTTCTTC.

The rearrangement joins TRBV6-1 to TRBJ2-5, with 12 positions matching TRBD2. Germline V gene sequence: CDR1 MNHNS, CDR2 SASEGT. CDR3 length equals 15 residues. The J segment lost 5 bases and the V segment lost 2 bases, leaving 3 bases of the junction unmatched. DNA of the CDR3: TGTGCCAGCAGTGAATTTACTAGCGGGGGGGAGACCCAGTACTTC. It yields the protein CASSEFTSGGETQYF.

This chain joins TRBV5-6 and TRBJ2-3; D is perhaps TRBD2 (6 bases). Germline CDR1 is SGHDT and CDR2 is YYEEEE. The V end was cut by 4 bases, the J end by 0 bases, with 12 bases between. CDR3 length: 15 residues. As DNA, the CDR3 is TGTGCCAGCAGCCATTCGGAGGGGAGCACAGATACGCAGTATTTT. It translates to CASSHSEGSTDTQYF.

This chain links TRBV19 with TRBJ2-4; D is uncertain. Trimming shortened V by 1 base and J by 0 bases, and 7 bases separated the two germline ends. Looked up from germline, CDR1 is LNHDA and CDR2 is SQIVND (reference sequence). This CDR3 spans 15 amino acids. DNA for the CDR3: TGTGCCAGTAGTATAGGTTCCGTAGCCAAAAACATTCAGTACTTC. Translated: CASSIGSVAKNIQYF.

Of note for this clone: This likely came from a read error, as a far larger clone is one base away. The CDR3 loop reads CASSLGRETQYF. CDR3 sequence (DNA): TGTGCCAGCAGCTTGGGGAGAGAGACCCAGTACTTC. J is TRBJ2-5 and V is TRBV7-8; tentatively, D is TRBD2 (5 bases). The CDR3 has 12 residues. Trimming pared 3 bases from V and 4 bases from J, leaving 6 bases between. Germline V gene data show CDR1 as SGHVS and CDR2 as FQNEAQ.